The source of this T cell receptor (beta chain) is a study of blood T cell repertoires in COVID-19. Study-level information: Acute and convalescent COVID-19 specimens originated in the United States, Italy and Spain. T cells, B-cell-depleted T cells, or PBMCs provided the cDNA or gDNA that served as material.

As handled by the study authors: Estimation of nucleated cell counts was performed using reference gene primer amplification. Method: immunoSEQ multiplex PCR; TCRdb's copy keeps in-frame clones and lacks some. V and J calls and clone size come straight from that table; D and trimming were deduced from the DNA. The table lists 200,000 or so clones, around 82% of them singletons, with around 6% in the top ten. The CDR3 is made up of 13 amino acids. Germline values: CDR1 GTSNPN, CDR2 SVGIG (reference sequence). The V end lost 1 base, the J end lost 2 bases, and 8 bases lay between the germline ends. What was sequenced was peripheral blood. The chain is built from TRBV30 and TRBJ1-2; D is unclear. The source is a woman in her sixties or seventies with acute or convalescent COVID-19. This chain's CDR3 is CAWSEYRNYGYTF. CDR3 nucleotides: TGTGCCTGGAGTGAGTACAGAAACTATGGCTACACCTTC.